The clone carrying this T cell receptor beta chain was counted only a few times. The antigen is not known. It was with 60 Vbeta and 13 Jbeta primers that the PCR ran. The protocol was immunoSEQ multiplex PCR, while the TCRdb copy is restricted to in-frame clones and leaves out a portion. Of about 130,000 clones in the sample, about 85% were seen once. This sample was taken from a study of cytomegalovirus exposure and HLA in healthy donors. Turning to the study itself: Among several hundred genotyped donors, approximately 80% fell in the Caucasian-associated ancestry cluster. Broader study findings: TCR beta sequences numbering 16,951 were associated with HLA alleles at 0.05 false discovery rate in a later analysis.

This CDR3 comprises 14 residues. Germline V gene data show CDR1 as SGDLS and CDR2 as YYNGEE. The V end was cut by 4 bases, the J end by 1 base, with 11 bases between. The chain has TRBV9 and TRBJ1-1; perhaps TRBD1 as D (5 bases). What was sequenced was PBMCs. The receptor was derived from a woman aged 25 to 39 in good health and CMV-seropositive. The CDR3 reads CASSTTGQNTEAFF. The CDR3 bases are TGTGCCAGCAGCACTACCGGACAGAACACTGAAGCTTTCTTT.